This T cell receptor beta chain was obtained from a study of blood T cell repertoires in COVID-19. At the level of the study: There were acute and convalescent COVID-19 samples, and they came from the United States, Italy and Spain. Sources were T cells, B-cell-depleted T cells, or PBMCs; the material itself was cDNA or gDNA.

Germline trimming cut 3 bases from V and 4 bases from J; bases unmatched to any gene: 4. The CDR3 sequence is 15 residues long. CDR1 is SGDLS, CDR2 YYNGEE, per germline. Study processing details: Reference gene primers were amplified, and this amplification served to estimate nucleated cell counts. Produced via immunoSEQ multiplex PCR; TCRdb's table is partial and in-frame only. That table gives V, J and clone size, and the DNA gave D and trimming. The repertoire has under 350,000 clones, roughly 89% of them found once; the top ten carry about 4.2%. This clone was seen a single time. The sample consisted of peripheral blood. This TCR was recovered from a man between 40 and 49 years old with acute or convalescent COVID-19. The rearrangement uses TRBV9 and TRBJ2-1; the match to TRBD1 covers 10 bases. The CDR3 DNA sequence: TGTGCCAGCAGCGGGGACAGGGGTTCTTACAATGAGCAGTTCTTC. As protein: CASSGDRGSYNEQFF.